The source of this TCR beta chain is a study of cytomegalovirus exposure and HLA in healthy donors. General study points: In a later analysis, at a false discovery rate of 0.05, 15,000 to 20,000 TCR beta sequences were associated with HLA alleles. A later analysis reported that several of the most significant clusters appeared to be linked to common viral pathogens, among them Epstein-Barr virus. Earlier analysis yielded a pattern in which most TCR beta V segments were productive about 87% or about 30% of the time. It was reported that the classifier diagnosed cytomegalovirus status with high specificity and sensitivity in both the original and validation cohorts.

V shed 5 bases and J shed 1 base, with 5 bases lying between them. The CDR3 is made up of 12 amino acids. Germline CDR1 and CDR2: SGHAT and FQNNGV. Turning to this clone: Its antigen is currently unknown.

Both 60 Vbeta primers and 13 Jbeta primers went into the PCR. TCRdb's copy holds only in-frame clones and misses some; the assay was immunoSEQ multiplex PCR. The sample has about 200,000 clones, 79% seen once. The clonotype comes from a girl aged 5-17 years in good health and CMV-seropositive. The chain joins TRBV11-2 to TRBJ2-5; D unclear. The sequencing sample was made of PBMCs. The CDR3: CASSPSQETQYF. In DNA form, the CDR3 reads TGTGCCAGCAGCCCCAGCCAAGAGACCCAGTACTTC.